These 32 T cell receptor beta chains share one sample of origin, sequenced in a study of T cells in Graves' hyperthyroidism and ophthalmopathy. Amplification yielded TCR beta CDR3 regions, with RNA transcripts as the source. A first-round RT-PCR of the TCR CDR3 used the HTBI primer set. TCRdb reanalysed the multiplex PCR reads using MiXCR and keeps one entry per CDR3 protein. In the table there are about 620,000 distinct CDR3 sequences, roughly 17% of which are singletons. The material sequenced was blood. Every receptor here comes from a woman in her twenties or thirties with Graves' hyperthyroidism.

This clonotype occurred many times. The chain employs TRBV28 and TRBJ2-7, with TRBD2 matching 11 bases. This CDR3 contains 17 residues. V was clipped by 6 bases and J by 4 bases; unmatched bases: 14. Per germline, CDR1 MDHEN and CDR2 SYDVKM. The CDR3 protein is CASSSWGTSGSMYEQYF. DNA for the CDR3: TGTGCCAGCAGCAGCTGGGGTACTAGCGGGAGTATGTACGAGCAGTACTTC.

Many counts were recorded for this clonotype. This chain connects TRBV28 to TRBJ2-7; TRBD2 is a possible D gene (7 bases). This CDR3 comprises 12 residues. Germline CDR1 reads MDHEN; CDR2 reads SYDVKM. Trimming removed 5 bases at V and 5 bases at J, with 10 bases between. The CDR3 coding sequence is TGTGCCAGCAGTGGGGGGGGCCACGAGCAGTACTTC. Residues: CASSGGGHEQYF.

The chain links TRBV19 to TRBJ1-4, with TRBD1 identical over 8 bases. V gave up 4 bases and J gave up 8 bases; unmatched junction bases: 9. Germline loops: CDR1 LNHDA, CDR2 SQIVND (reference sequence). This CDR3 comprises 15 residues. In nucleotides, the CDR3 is TGTGCCAGTAGTAGGATACAGGGGGGATACGAAAAACTGTTTTTT. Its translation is CASSRIQGGYEKLFF.

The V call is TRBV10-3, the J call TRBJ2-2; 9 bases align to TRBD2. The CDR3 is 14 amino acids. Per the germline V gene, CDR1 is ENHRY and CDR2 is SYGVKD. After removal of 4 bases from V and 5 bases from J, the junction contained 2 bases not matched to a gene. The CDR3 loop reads CAISGGGVTGELFF. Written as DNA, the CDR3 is TGTGCCATCAGTGGCGGGGGGGTAACCGGGGAGCTGTTTTTT.

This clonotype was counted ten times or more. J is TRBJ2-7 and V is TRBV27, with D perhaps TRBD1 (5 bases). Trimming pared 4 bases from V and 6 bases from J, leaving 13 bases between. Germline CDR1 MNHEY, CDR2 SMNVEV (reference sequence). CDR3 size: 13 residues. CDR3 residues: CASSSGRQFEQYF. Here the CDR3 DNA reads TGTGCCAGCAGTTCAGGGCGACAGTTCGAGCAGTACTTC.

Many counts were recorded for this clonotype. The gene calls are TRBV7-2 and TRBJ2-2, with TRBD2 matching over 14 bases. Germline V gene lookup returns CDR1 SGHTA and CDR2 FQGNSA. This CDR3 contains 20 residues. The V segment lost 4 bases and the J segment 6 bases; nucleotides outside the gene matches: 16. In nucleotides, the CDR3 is TGTGCCAGCAGCTCCAGCAGAGTACCGGGACTAGCGGGAGAATCCGGGGAGCTGTTTTTT. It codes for CASSSSRVPGLAGESGELFF.

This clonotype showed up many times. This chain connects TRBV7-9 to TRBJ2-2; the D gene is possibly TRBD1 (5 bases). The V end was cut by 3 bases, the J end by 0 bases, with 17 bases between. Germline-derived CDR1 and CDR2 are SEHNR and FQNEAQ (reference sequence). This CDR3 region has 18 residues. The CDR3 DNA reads TGTGCCAGCAGCTTGCCCCCAGCCCGCAGGGCGAACACCGGGGAGCTGTTTTTT. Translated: CASSLPPARRANTGELFF. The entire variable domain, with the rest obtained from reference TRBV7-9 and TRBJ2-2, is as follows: DTGVSQNPRHKITKRGQNVTFRCDPISEHNRLYWYRQTLGQGPEFLTYFQNEAQLEKSRLLSDRFSAERPKGSFSTLEIQRTEQGDSAMYLCASSLPPARRANTGELFFGEGSRLTVL.

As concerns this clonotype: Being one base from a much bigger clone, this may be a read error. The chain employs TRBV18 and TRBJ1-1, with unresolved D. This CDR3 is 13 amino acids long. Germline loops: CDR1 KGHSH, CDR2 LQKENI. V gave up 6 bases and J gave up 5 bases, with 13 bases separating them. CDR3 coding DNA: TGTGCCAGCTCCGGGAGGTCGGGGACTGAAGCTTTCTTT. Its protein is CASSGRSGTEAFF.

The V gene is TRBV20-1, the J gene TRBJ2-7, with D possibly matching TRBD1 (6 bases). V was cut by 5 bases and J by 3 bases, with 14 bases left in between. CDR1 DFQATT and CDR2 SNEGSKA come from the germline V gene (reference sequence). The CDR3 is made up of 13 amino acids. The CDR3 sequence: CSASYRAGYEQYF. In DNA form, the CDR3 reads TGCAGTGCTTCCTACAGGGCCGGCTACGAGCAGTACTTC.

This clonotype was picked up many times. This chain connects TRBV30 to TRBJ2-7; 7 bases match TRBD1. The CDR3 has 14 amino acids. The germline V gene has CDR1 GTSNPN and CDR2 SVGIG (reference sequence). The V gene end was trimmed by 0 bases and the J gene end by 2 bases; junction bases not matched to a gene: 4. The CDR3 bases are TGTGCCTGGAGTGTAGGGGACAGTACCTACGAGCAGTACTTC. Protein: CAWSVGDSTYEQYF.

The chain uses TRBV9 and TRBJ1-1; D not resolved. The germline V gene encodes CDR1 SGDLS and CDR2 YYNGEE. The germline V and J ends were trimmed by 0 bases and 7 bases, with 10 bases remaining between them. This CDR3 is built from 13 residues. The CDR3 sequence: CASSVATGSEAFF. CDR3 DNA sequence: TGTGCCAGCAGCGTAGCTACGGGGAGTGAAGCTTTCTTT.

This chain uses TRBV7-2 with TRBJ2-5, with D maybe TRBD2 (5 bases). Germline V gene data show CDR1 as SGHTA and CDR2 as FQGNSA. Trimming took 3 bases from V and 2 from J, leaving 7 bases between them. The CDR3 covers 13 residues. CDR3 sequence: CASSFIAQETQYF. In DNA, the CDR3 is TGTGCCAGCAGCTTTATAGCGCAAGAGACCCAGTACTTC.

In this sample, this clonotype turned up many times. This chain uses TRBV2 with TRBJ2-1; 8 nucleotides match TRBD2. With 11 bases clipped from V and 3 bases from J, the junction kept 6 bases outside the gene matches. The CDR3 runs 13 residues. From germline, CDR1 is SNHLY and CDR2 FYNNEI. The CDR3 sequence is CAWAGGRYNEQFF. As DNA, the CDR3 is TGTGCCTGGGCGGGAGGTCGCTACAATGAGCAGTTCTTC.

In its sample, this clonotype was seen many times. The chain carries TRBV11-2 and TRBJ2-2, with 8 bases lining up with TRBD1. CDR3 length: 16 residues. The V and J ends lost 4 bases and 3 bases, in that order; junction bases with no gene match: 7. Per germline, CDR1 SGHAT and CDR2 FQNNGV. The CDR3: CASSSGQGADTGELFF. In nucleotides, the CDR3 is TGTGCCAGCAGCTCTGGACAGGGTGCGGACACCGGGGAGCTGTTTTTT.

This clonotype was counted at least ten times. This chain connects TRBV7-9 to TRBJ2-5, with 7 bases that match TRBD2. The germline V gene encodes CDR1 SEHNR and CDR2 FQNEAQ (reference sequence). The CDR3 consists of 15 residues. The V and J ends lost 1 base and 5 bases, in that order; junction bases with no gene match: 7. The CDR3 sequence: CASSLVPGGWETQYF. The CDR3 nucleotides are TGTGCCAGCAGCTTAGTGCCGGGAGGATGGGAGACCCAGTACTTC.

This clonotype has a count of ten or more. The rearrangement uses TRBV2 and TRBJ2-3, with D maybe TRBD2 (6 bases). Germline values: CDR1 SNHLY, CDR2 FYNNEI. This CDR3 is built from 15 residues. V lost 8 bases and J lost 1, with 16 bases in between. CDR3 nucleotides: TGTGCCAGCTGTAGGGACTCCACTGGCACAGATACGCAGTATTTT. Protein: CASCRDSTGTDTQYF.

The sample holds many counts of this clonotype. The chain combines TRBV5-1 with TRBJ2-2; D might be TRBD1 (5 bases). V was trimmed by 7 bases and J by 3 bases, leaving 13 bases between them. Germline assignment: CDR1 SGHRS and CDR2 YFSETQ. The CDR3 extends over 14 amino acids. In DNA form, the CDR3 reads TGCGCCAGCTTCACAGGCCTGGACACCGGGGAGCTGTTTTTT. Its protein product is CASFTGLDTGELFF.

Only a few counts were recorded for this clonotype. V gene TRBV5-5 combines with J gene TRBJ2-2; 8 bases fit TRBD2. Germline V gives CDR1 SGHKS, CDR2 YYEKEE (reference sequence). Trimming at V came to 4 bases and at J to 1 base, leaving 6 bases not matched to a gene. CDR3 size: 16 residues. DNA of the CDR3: TGTGCCAGCAGCCAAGAAGGGACTAGGAACACCGGGGAGCTGTTTTTT. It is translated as CASSQEGTRNTGELFF.

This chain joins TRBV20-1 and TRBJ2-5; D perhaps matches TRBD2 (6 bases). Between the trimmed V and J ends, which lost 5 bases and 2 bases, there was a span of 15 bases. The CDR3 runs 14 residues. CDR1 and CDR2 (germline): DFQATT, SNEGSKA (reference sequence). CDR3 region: CSARQRLVQETQYF. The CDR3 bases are TGCAGTGCTCGACAACGACTAGTTCAAGAGACCCAGTACTTC.

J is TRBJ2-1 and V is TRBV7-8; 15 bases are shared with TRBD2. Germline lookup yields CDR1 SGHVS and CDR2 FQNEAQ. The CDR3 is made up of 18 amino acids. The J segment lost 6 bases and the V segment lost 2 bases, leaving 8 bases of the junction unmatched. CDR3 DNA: TGTGCCAGCAGCTTAACCATTCCGGGACTAGCGGGAGGCAATGAGCAGTTCTTC. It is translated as CASSLTIPGLAGGNEQFF.

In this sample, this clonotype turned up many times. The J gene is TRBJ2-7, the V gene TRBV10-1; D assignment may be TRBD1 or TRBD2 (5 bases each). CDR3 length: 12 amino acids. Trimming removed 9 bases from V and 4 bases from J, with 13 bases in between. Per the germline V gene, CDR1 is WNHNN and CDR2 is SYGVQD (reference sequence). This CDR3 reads CASSPGHYEQYF. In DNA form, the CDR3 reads TGCGCCAGTTCCCCGGGGCATTACGAGCAGTACTTC.

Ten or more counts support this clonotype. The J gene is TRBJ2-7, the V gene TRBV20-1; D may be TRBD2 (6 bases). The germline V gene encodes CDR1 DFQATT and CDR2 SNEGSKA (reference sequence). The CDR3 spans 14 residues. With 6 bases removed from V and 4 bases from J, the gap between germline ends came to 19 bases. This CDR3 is CSAPIPGLRYEQYF. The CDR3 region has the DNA TGCAGTGCGCCGATCCCGGGACTTCGTTACGAGCAGTACTTC.

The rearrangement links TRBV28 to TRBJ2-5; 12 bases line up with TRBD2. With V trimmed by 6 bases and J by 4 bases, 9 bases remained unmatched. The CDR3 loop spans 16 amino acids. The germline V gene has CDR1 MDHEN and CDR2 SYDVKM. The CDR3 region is CASRARLAGVGETQYF. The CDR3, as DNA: TGTGCCAGCAGGGCCCGACTAGCGGGAGTTGGAGAGACCCAGTACTTC.

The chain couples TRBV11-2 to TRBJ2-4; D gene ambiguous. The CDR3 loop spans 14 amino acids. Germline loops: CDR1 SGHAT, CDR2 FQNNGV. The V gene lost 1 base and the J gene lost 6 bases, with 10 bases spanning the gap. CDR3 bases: TGTGCCAGCAGCTTAGCCGGGTCCGGAAACATTCAGTACTTC. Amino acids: CASSLAGSGNIQYF.

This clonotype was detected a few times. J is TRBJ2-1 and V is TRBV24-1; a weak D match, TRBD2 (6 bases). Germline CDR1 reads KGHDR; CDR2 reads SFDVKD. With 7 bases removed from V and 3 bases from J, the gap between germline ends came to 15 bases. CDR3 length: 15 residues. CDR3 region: CATRGVAGNYNEQFF. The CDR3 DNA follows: TGTGCCACCAGGGGTGTTGCGGGGAACTACAATGAGCAGTTCTTC.

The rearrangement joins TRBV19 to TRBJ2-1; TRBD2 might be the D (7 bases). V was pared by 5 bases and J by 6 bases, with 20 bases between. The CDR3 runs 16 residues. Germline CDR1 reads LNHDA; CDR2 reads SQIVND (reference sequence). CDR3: CASSLGGAPVGNEQFF. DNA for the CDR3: TGTGCCAGTAGTTTGGGGGGGGCCCCTGTGGGCAATGAGCAGTTCTTC.

CDR3 loop: CASSALGGLNTEAFF. The CDR3 DNA sequence: TGTGCCAGCAGTGCCCTGGGGGGATTAAACACTGAAGCTTTCTTT. The chain uses TRBV25-1 and TRBJ1-1, with a possible D match to TRBD1 (5 bases). The CDR3 is 15 amino acids. V lost 4 bases and J 2 bases, leaving 14 bases between the germline ends. Per the germline V gene, CDR1 is MGHDK and CDR2 is SYGVNS.

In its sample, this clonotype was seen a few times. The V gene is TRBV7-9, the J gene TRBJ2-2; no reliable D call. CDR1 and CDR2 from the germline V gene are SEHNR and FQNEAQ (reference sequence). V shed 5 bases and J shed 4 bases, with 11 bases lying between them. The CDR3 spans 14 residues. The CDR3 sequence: CASSAPPGTGELFF. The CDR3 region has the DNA TGTGCCAGCAGCGCACCCCCAGGCACCGGGGAGCTGTTTTTT.

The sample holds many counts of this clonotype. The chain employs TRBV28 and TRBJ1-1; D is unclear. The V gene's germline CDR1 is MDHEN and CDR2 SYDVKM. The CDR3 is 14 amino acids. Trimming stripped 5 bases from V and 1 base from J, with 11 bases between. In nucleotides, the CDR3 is TGTGCCAGCAGTGGAAGTAATAGGAACACTGAAGCTTTCTTT. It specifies CASSGSNRNTEAFF.

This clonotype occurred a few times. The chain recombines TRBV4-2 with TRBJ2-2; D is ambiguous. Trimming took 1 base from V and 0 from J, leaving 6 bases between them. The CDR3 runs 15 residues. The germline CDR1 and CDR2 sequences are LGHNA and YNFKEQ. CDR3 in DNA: TGTGCCAGCAGCCAAGGGTCGACGAACACCGGGGAGCTGTTTTTT. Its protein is CASSQGSTNTGELFF.

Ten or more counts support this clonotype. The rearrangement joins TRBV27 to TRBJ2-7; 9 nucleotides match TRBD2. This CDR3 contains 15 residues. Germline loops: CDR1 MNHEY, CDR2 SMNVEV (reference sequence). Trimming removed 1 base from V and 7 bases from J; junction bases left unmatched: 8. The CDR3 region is CASSLWGGRAGEQYF. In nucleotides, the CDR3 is TGTGCCAGCAGTTTATGGGGCGGGAGGGCCGGAGAGCAGTACTTC.

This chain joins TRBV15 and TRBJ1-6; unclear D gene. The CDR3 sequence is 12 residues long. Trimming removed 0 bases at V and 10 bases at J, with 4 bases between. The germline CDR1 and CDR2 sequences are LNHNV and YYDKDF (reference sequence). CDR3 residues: CATSRDGSPLHF. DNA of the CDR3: TGTGCCACCAGCAGAGACGGGTCACCCCTCCACTTT.